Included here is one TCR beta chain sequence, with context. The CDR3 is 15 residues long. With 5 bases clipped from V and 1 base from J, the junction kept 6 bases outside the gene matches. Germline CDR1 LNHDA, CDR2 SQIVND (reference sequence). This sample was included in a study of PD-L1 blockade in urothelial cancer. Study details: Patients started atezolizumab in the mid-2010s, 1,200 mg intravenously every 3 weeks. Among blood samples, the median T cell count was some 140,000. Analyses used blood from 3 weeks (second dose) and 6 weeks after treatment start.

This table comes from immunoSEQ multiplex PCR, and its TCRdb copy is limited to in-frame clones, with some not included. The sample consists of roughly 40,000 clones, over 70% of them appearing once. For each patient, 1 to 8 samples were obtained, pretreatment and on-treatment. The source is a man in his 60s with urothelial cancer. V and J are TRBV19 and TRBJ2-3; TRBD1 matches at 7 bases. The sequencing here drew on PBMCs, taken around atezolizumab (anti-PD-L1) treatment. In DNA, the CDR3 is TGTGCCAGTAGTCCAGGGGGTGCAGGCACAGATACGCAGTATTTT. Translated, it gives CASSPGGAGTDTQYF.